This TCR beta chain emerged from a study of blood T cell repertoires in COVID-19. In the study overall: In each case, the material was cDNA or gDNA derived from T cells, B-cell-depleted T cells, or PBMCs.

This clone was recorded a few times. The table came from immunoSEQ multiplex PCR; TCRdb's copy has only in-frame clones and leaves some out. Among 200,000 to 250,000 clones listed, roughly 75% were seen once. The CDR3 covers 16 residues. CDR1 and CDR2 (germline): LNHDA, SQIVND (reference sequence). V lost 5 bases, J lost 4 bases, and 10 bases stayed unmatched. The sequenced sample consisted of peripheral blood. The chain links TRBV19 to TRBJ2-1; 8 positions agree with TRBD2. This TCR derives from a woman in her 70s with acute or convalescent COVID-19. CDR3 sequence reads: CASSRTSPYGYNEQFF. CDR3 coding DNA: TGTGCCAGTAGTCGGACTAGCCCATATGGATACAATGAGCAGTTCTTC.